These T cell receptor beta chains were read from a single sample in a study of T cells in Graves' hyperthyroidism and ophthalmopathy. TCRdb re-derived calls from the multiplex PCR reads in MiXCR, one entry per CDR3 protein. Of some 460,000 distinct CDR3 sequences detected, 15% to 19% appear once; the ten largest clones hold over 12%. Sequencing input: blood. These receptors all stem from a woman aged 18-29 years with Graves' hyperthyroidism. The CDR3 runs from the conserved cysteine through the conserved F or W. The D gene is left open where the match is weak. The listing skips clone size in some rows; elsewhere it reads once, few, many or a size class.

DNA: TGCAGTGCGACCGGGACAGGGAGGACCTCTGGGGCCAACGTCCTGACTTTC; CDR3: CSATGTGRTSGANVLTF; D: TRBD1; J: TRBJ2-6; size: NA; V: TRBV20-1
DNA: TGTGCCAGCAGCTTTTCACAGGGGGGTTTGAACACTGAAGCTTTCTTT; CDR3: CASSFSQGGLNTEAFF; D: TRBD1; J: TRBJ1-1; size: many; V: TRBV7-2
DNA: TGCAGTGCTGGAGCGTTGCGGGGCAGCCAAGAGACCCAGTACTTC; CDR3: CSAGALRGSQETQYF; D: NA; J: TRBJ2-5; size: many; V: TRBV20-1
DNA: TGTGCCAGCAGCCAAGGAAGAGGGGAGCTGTTTTTT; CDR3: CASSQGRGELFF; D: NA; J: TRBJ2-2; size: NA; V: TRBV3-1
DNA: TGTGCCAGCAGTGACAGCGGGAGAAGCACAGATACGCAGTATTTT; CDR3: CASSDSGRSTDTQYF; D: TRBD2; J: TRBJ2-3; size: few; V: TRBV25-1
DNA: TGTGCCAGTATAAAGGGGGCGTTGAACACTGAAGCTTTCTTT; CDR3: CASIKGALNTEAFF; D: TRBD1; J: TRBJ1-1; size: NA; V: TRBV19
DNA: TGTGCCAGCAGCCTACAGGGGTACACCGGGGAGCTGTTTTTT; CDR3: CASSLQGYTGELFF; D: TRBD1; J: TRBJ2-2; size: many; V: TRBV12-3/TRBV12-4
DNA: TGTGCCAGCAGCCCCTTTGGGCGTGGCTACACCTTC; CDR3: CASSPFGRGYTF; D: NA; J: TRBJ1-2; size: many; V: TRBV7-2
DNA: TGTGCCAGCAGTAACGCCGTTGGTTGGCAGTTTAGCACAGATACGCAGTATTTT; CDR3: CASSNAVGWQFSTDTQYF; D: NA; J: TRBJ2-3; size: many; V: TRBV12-3/TRBV12-4
DNA: TGTGCCAGCAGCCGACGACTAGCGGGGGATACGCAGTATTTT; CDR3: CASSRRLAGDTQYF; D: TRBD2; J: TRBJ2-3; size: many; V: TRBV12-3/TRBV12-4
DNA: TGTGCCAGCAGTTTAGCCCGGGGGACTTTTAGCGCAGATACGCAGTATTTT; CDR3: CASSLARGTFSADTQYF; D: NA; J: TRBJ2-3; size: NA; V: TRBV12-3/TRBV12-4
DNA: TGCGCCAGCAGCCAAGATCCGGACAAGTTCTATGGCTACACCTTC; CDR3: CASSQDPDKFYGYTF; D: NA; J: TRBJ1-2; size: many; V: TRBV4-3
DNA: TGCAGCGTGACAGCACCTAATGAAAAACTGTTTTTT; CDR3: CSVTAPNEKLFF; D: NA; J: TRBJ1-4; size: few; V: TRBV29-1
DNA: TGTGCCATCAGTGAGTCTGGACAGAGAAGACCCTACGAGCAGTACTTC; CDR3: CAISESGQRRPYEQYF; D: NA; J: TRBJ2-7; size: NA; V: TRBV10-3
DNA: TGTGCCACCAGTGGGGCCAGGGAGACCCAGTACTTC; CDR3: CATSGARETQYF; D: NA; J: TRBJ2-5; size: NA; V: TRBV19
DNA: TGTGCCAGCAGCTTAGCCAGGGGACCACACCCAGATACGCAGTATTTT; CDR3: CASSLARGPHPDTQYF; D: NA; J: TRBJ2-3; size: many; V: TRBV7-9